The 10 T cell receptor beta chains below all came from one sample that was sequenced in a study of T cells in Graves' hyperthyroidism and ophthalmopathy. Amplified TCR beta CDR3 regions derived from RNA transcripts. First-round RT-PCR with HTBI primers amplified the TCR CDR3 region. A single record per CDR3 protein comes from TCRdb applying MiXCR to the multiplex PCR reads. This table has around 280,000 distinct CDR3 sequences, around 15% appearing once. The sample taken for sequencing was blood. Source of these receptors: a woman aged 35 to 49 with Graves' hyperthyroidism.

The rearrangement links TRBV30 to TRBJ1-1; D is possibly TRBD1 (5 bases). V was pared by 0 bases and J by 0 bases, with 5 bases between. CDR3 length: 13 residues. CDR1 and CDR2 from the germline V gene are GTSNPN and SVGIG (reference sequence). In DNA, the CDR3 is TGTGCCTGGAGTGTACAGGTGAACACTGAAGCTTTCTTT. This sequence encodes CAWSVQVNTEAFF.

This clonotype was observed a few times. The rearrangement links TRBV7-9 to TRBJ2-2; D uncertain. The CDR3 contains 15 residues. Deletions cut 5 bases from V and 0 bases from J, with 10 bases between. The V gene's germline CDR1 is SEHNR and CDR2 FQNEAQ (reference sequence). As DNA, the CDR3 is TGTGCCAGCAGCAACCAGGATTCGAACACCGGGGAGCTGTTTTTT. It yields the protein CASSNQDSNTGELFF.

The chain employs TRBV9 and TRBJ2-2; the D call may be TRBD1 or TRBD2 (5 bases each). The CDR3 is 16 residues long. The germline V and J ends were trimmed by 4 bases and 5 bases, with 18 bases remaining between them. CDR1 and CDR2 from the germline V gene are SGDLS and YYNGEE. CDR3 DNA sequence: TGTGCCAGCAGCCCTCCGGGGCTAGCTATTACCGGGGAGCTGTTTTTT. Residues: CASSPPGLAITGELFF.

Concerning this clonotype: It may be a read error: a sequence one base away is much more abundant. This chain joins TRBV7-2 and TRBJ2-1; no clear D gene. V gave up 5 bases and J gave up 6 bases, with 14 bases separating them. The CDR3 is 14 amino acids. The V gene's germline CDR1 is SGHTA and CDR2 FQGNSA. This chain's CDR3 is CASSTRSSFNEQFF. The DNA for the CDR3 is TGTGCCAGCAGCACCCGGAGTAGCTTCAATGAGCAGTTCTTC.

The chain joins TRBV7-9 to TRBJ2-7; D remains ambiguous. Germline V gene lookup returns CDR1 SEHNR and CDR2 FQNEAQ (reference sequence). Trimming left V 5 bases short and J 5 bases short, with 10 bases between. The length of the CDR3 is 12 residues. CDR3 DNA sequence: TGTGCCAGCAGCACGTTTTGGGACGAGCAGTACTTC. Its translation is CASSTFWDEQYF.

This clonotype came up a few times. The chain couples TRBV10-3 to TRBJ2-7; TRBD2 matches 12 bases. Looked up from germline, CDR1 is ENHRY and CDR2 is SYGVKD. The CDR3 extends over 13 amino acids. The J segment lost 3 bases and the V segment lost 10 bases, leaving 4 bases of the junction unmatched. The CDR3 sequence: CATGTSGLYEQYF. The CDR3 bases are TGTGCCACCGGGACTAGCGGGCTCTACGAGCAGTACTTC.

The sample holds many counts of this clonotype. This sequence joins TRBV2 and TRBJ2-7, with 7 bases lining up with TRBD1. The CDR3 has 15 residues. Germline CDR1 is SNHLY and CDR2 is FYNNEI. V lost 4 bases and J lost 2; bases outside the gene matches: 8. The CDR3 DNA sequence: TGTGCCAGCAGTGTGGACAGGTCACCTACCTACGAGCAGTACTTC. This gives the protein CASSVDRSPTYEQYF. Complete variable domain (other parts from reference TRBV2 and TRBJ2-7): EPEVTQTPSHQVTQMGQEVILRCVPISNHLYFYWYRQILGQKVEFLVSFYNNEISEKSEIFDDQFSVERPDGSNFTLKIRSTKLEDSAMYFCASSVDRSPTYEQYFGPGTRLTVT.

There are many counts of this clonotype. The rearrangement links TRBV28 to TRBJ2-1; 11 bases align to TRBD2. The length of the CDR3 is 15 residues. The V gene's germline CDR1 is MDHEN and CDR2 SYDVKM. The V and J ends lost 6 bases and 12 bases, in that order; junction bases with no gene match: 13. CDR3 residues: CASSRLAGRVGVQFF. Written as DNA, the CDR3 is TGTGCCAGCAGCCGACTAGCGGGAAGGGTAGGGGTGCAGTTCTTC. Full variable domain (outside the CDR3, taken from reference TRBV28 and TRBJ2-1): DVKVTQSSRYLVKRTGEKVFLECVQDMDHENMFWYRQDPGLGLRLIYFSYDVKMKEKGDIPEGYSVSREKKERFSLILESASTNQTSMYLCASSRLAGRVGVQFFGPGTRLTVL.

This clonotype has just a few counts. Just one base apart from a much larger clone, this may be a read error. CDR3 residues: CASGLLAREQYF. The CDR3 bases are TGTGCCAGCGGTTTATTAGCGCGCGAGCAGTACTTC. The chain has TRBV28 and TRBJ2-7; possibly TRBD2 for D (5 bases). Germline lookup yields CDR1 MDHEN and CDR2 SYDVKM. CDR3 length equals 12 residues.

This clonotype was detected ten times or more. The DNA for the CDR3 is TGTGCCAGCAGCTTTGATCGGAAGATCACCTTC. Its translation is CASSFDRKITF. The chain joins TRBV7-2 to TRBJ1-2, with D uncertain. The CDR3 has 11 residues. The V end lost 3 bases, the J end lost 13 bases, and 12 bases lay between the germline ends. Per the germline V gene, CDR1 is SGHTA and CDR2 is FQGNSA.